The present T cell receptor beta chain was sequenced within a study of early T cells in non-severe SARS-CoV-2 infection. Study as a whole: Sequencing of bulk RNA from unsorted whole blood was done, without chain pairing.

Separate cDNA molecules each had unique molecular identifiers attached to them. One entry per CDR3 protein, called by TCRdb with MiXCR from the 5' RACE reads. The repertoire includes 25,000 to 30,000 distinct CDR3 sequences, 6% to 7.5% of them detected once, and 34% sits in the top ten. The V and J ends lost 3 bases and 6 bases, in that order; junction bases with no gene match: 10. Per the germline V gene, CDR1 is LNHNV and CDR2 is YYDKDF (reference sequence). The CDR3 consists of 16 residues. This clonotype was seen only a few times. Sequencing was performed on whole blood, taken at baseline. The TCR sequence derives from an adult who was a healthcare worker with PCR-confirmed SARS-CoV-2 infection or an uninfected control (not recorded which). The V and J genes are TRBV15 and TRBJ2-2, with 7 nucleotides matching TRBD1. The CDR3 coding sequence is TGTGCCACCAGCAGCCACCTTGTTAGGGGGCCCGGGGAGCTGTTTTTT. Encoded protein: CATSSHLVRGPGELFF.